The 11 T cell receptor beta chains listed next were all sequenced from one sample in a study of blood T cell repertoires in COVID-19. TCRdb's copy holds only in-frame clones and misses some; the assay was immunoSEQ multiplex PCR. The table records about 120,000 clones, over 60% of them present only once. The sequencing sample was made of peripheral blood. These receptors originate from a woman aged 80 or older with acute or convalescent COVID-19.

The V gene is TRBV7-6, the J gene TRBJ2-7; 9 bases match TRBD2. The junction had 9 bases not matched to a gene; V was cut back by 1 base and J by 5 bases. CDR3 length: 16 residues. CDR1 is SGHVS, CDR2 FNYEAQ, per germline. This CDR3 is CASSLVGLAGRNEQYF. CDR3 in DNA: TGTGCCAGCAGCTTAGTGGGGCTAGCGGGGCGGAACGAGCAGTACTTC. The full variable domain, its missing parts supplied by reference TRBV7-6 and TRBJ2-7, is GAGVSQSPRYKVTKRGQDVALRCDPISGHVSLYWYRQALGQGPEFLTYFNYEAQQDKSGLPNDRFSAERPEGSISTLTIQRTEQRDSAMYRCASSLVGLAGRNEQYFGPGTRLTVT.

This clone was seen repeatedly, ten times or more. The CDR3 bases are TGTGCCATCAGTGAGTCTAGCTCCTACGAGCAGTACTTC. Its protein product is CAISESSSYEQYF. This sequence joins TRBV10-3 and TRBJ2-7; D gene ambiguous. CDR1 and CDR2 (germline): ENHRY, SYGVKD. V was shortened by 0 bases and J by 0 bases, with 3 bases between the two germline ends. The CDR3 loop spans 13 amino acids.

This chain connects TRBV5-1 to TRBJ2-5, with TRBD1 as a possible D gene (5 bases). V was trimmed by 5 bases and J by 5 bases, leaving 16 bases between them. Germline V CDR1 and CDR2: SGHRS, YFSETQ. The CDR3 is 14 residues long. The CDR3 region has the DNA TGCGCCAGCAGTTCCATTACAGGCCCCGAGACCCAGTACTTC. Amino acid sequence: CASSSITGPETQYF.

The rearrangement joins TRBV19 to TRBJ2-4, with D perhaps TRBD2 (7 bases). CDR3 length equals 13 residues. With 5 bases removed from V and 12 bases from J, the gap between germline ends came to 17 bases. Germline V gives CDR1 LNHDA, CDR2 SQIVND (reference sequence). The CDR3 sequence is CASSPLGGLDQYF. In DNA, the CDR3 is TGTGCCAGTAGTCCACTGGGGGGGCTTGATCAGTACTTC.

This clone was seen only a few times. This chain connects TRBV3-1 (or the pseudogene TRBV3-2) to TRBJ1-2, with 7 nucleotides matching TRBD1. The CDR3 runs to 16 residues. CDR1 is LGHDT, CDR2 YNNKEL, per germline (reference sequence). Unmatched junction bases numbered 4, after V lost 0 bases and J lost 0 bases. The CDR3 region has the DNA TGTGCCAGCAGCCAAGAGCCGGGACAGCCTAACTATGGCTACACCTTC. Its translation: CASSQEPGQPNYGYTF.

The chain combines TRBV19 with TRBJ1-1, with D uncertain. Looked up from germline, CDR1 is LNHDA and CDR2 is SQIVND (reference sequence). The CDR3 totals 16 residues. V lost 3 bases and J lost 0, with 14 bases in between. As DNA, the CDR3 is TGTGCCAGTAGTATTAATTCGGCGGGGATGAACACTGAAGCTTTCTTT. Amino acids: CASSINSAGMNTEAFF.

J is TRBJ2-2 and V is TRBV7-2, with TRBD1 identical over 9 bases. In germline, CDR1 is SGHTA, CDR2 FQGNSA. V was pared by 5 bases and J by 1 base, with 5 bases of the junction left unmatched. The CDR3 consists of 16 residues. DNA for the CDR3: TGTGCCAGCAGCCCACCGGGACAGGGGAACACCGGGGAGCTGTTTTTT. This translates into CASSPPGQGNTGELFF. Full variable domain (missing parts from reference TRBV7-2 and TRBJ2-2): GAGVSQSPSNKVTEKGKDVELRCDPISGHTALYWYRQSLGQGLEFLIYFQGNSAPDKSGLPSDRFSAERTGGSVSTLTIQRTQQEDSAVYLCASSPPGQGNTGELFFGEGSRLTVL.

The chain uses TRBV18 and TRBJ2-2, with TRBD2 matching over 7 bases. V dropped 2 bases and J dropped 4; count of bases not matched to a gene: 10. Germline values: CDR1 KGHSH, CDR2 LQKENI. The CDR3 length is 17 residues. CDR3 coding DNA: TGTGCCAGCTCACCAGACCTAGCGGCAGCTTCCACCGGGGAGCTGTTTTTT. Its translation: CASSPDLAAASTGELFF.

The chain recombines TRBV4-2 with TRBJ2-1; D may be TRBD2 (5 bases). Germline V CDR1 and CDR2: LGHNA, YNFKEQ. Trimming shortened V by 3 bases and J by 6 bases, and 12 bases separated the two germline ends. The length of the CDR3 is 14 residues. The CDR3 DNA reads TGTGCCAGCAGCCAGACCGGGAATGCCAATGAGCAGTTCTTC. Amino acids: CASSQTGNANEQFF.

This clone was seen a handful of times. This sequence joins TRBV10-1 and TRBJ2-5, with D unresolved. Trimming took off 6 bases at V and 5 bases at J, with 13 bases between the two ends. This CDR3 is built from 13 residues. Germline V gene sequence: CDR1 WNHNN, CDR2 SYGVQD (reference sequence). This CDR3 is CASRPTSGETQYF. Here the CDR3 DNA reads TGCGCCAGCAGACCGACATCTGGGGAGACCCAGTACTTC.

This rearrangement joins TRBV6-5 to TRBJ2-5; a possible D gene is TRBD2 (5 bases). Germline assignment: CDR1 MNHEY and CDR2 SVGAGI. Trimming removed 0 bases at V and 7 bases at J, with 15 bases between. This CDR3 contains 15 residues. The CDR3 region has the DNA TGTGCCAGCAGTTACTCGGGCCGGGGTTGGGCGACCCAGTACTTC. Translating gives CASSYSGRGWATQYF.